The text below deals with one T cell receptor (beta chain). The germline V gene encodes CDR1 MNHEY and CDR2 SVGAGI. The CDR3 length is 15 residues. The entry originates in a study of cytomegalovirus exposure and HLA in healthy donors. In the PCR, 60 Vbeta and 13 Jbeta primers were used. Produced via immunoSEQ multiplex PCR; TCRdb's table is partial and in-frame only. Here the sample spans some 120,000 clones, under 85% being singletons. The sample taken for sequencing was PBMCs. This sequence joins TRBV6-5 and TRBJ2-5; 7 nucleotides match TRBD1. The J call may be mistaken, given a closer DNA end match to TRBJ2-7. The receptor's source is a woman between 50 and 59 years old in good health and CMV-seropositive. The CDR3 DNA reads as TGTGCCAGCAGTTTCGCGAGGGGGCGTAGGGACGAGCAGTACTTC. Translation: CASSFARGRRDEQYF.